The clone carrying this T cell receptor (beta chain) appeared many times. Germline CDR1 reads MNHNS; CDR2 reads SASEGT. CDR3 length: 13 amino acids. Trimming cost V 8 bases and J 7 bases, with 17 bases left between them. These data belong to a study of patients and donors after allogeneic stem cell transplantation. Using its own MiXCR run on the RT-PCR reads, TCRdb lists one record per CDR3 protein. The repertoire holds almost 20,000 distinct CDR3 sequences, with around 4.5% as singletons. What was sequenced was blood, either unsorted or a sorted T cell fraction (not recorded which). This sequence was found in a human donor who was either an allogeneic HSCT recipient or a stem cell or donor lymphocyte infusion donor (not recorded which). It is not recorded whose cells these are; they may come from a transplant donor. The J gene is TRBJ1-2, the V gene TRBV6-1; no reliable D call. This CDR3 is CASRPKFTAGYTF. In DNA form, the CDR3 reads TGTGCCAGCCGGCCAAAATTCACGGCTGGCTACACCTTC.